This T cell receptor (beta chain) was recorded in a study of blood T cell repertoires in COVID-19. Study-level information: The United States, Italy and Spain supplied acute and convalescent COVID-19 samples. Sample material is recorded as cDNA or gDNA derived from T cells, B-cell-depleted T cells, or PBMCs.

Original data processing: The assay estimated nucleated cells by amplifying reference gene primers. Using immunoSEQ multiplex PCR, the repertoire was profiled, and TCRdb retains in-frame clones only, with some absent. D and trimming were read from the DNA, whereas the V and J calls and clone size are those reported in that table. The sample holds 300,000 to 350,000 clones, around nine tenths seen once. V lost 3 bases and J 5 bases, leaving 15 bases between the germline ends. CDR3 length: 15 amino acids. CDR1 is LGHDT, CDR2 YNNKEL, per germline (reference sequence). The chain uses TRBV3-1 (or the pseudogene TRBV3-2) and TRBJ2-3, with D possibly TRBD2 on 5 matching bases. The receptor was derived from a woman between 18 and 29 years old who had recovered from COVID-19. The sequenced material came from peripheral blood. CDR3 region: CASSHGGVEGDTQYF. Here the CDR3 DNA reads TGTGCCAGCAGCCACGGTGGGGTTGAGGGAGATACGCAGTATTTT.